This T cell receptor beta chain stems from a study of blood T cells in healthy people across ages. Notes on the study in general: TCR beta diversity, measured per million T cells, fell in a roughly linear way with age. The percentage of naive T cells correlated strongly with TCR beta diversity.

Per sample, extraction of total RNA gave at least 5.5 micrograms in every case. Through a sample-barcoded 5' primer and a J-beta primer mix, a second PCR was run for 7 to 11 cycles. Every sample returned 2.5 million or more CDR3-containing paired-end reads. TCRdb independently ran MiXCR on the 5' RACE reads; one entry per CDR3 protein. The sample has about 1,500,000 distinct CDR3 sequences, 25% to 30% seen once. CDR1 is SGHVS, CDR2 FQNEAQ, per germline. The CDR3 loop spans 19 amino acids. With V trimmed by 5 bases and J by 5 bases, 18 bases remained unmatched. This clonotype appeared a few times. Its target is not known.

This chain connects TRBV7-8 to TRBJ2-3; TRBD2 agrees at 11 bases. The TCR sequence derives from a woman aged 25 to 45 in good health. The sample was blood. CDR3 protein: CASSHPETSGMEAIDTQYF. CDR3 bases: TGTGCCAGCAGCCACCCCGAGACTAGCGGGATGGAGGCTATAGATACGCAGTATTTT.